This entry is about one T cell receptor beta chain. What it binds is not known. Treatment defined: roughly 10-day PBMC culture with coronavirus spike peptide pools or control peptides (ViraFEST assay). In the ViraFEST assay, peptide-pool expansion preceded TCR sequencing of expanded clonotypes. This sample stems from a study of vaccination and CD4 T cells after COVID-19. Oncomine TCR Beta short-read sequencing was applied to DNA from cultured CD4+ T cells. Cultured CD4+ T cells were the source of extracted genomic DNA. TCRdb ran MiXCR on the PCR reads and lists one entry per CDR3 protein. The data hold some 16,000 distinct CDR3 sequences, with 43% observed a single time. Germline V CDR1 and CDR2: MDHEN, SYDVKM. V trimming: 5 bases; J trimming: 4 bases; junction bases outside the gene matches: 7. There are 15 residues in the CDR3. Study-level points and caveats: Among reactive clones from convalescent patients, a median 86.3% appeared only post-vaccination.

The sequencing here drew on CD4+ T cells from blood, cultured in vitro, taken after SARS-CoV-2 vaccination. This TCR came from a human donor who had recovered from COVID-19. The V and J genes are TRBV28 and TRBJ2-1; 8 positions agree with TRBD2. Here the CDR3 DNA reads TGTGCCAGCAGTCCCTCCGGGACTAGTTACAATGAGCAGTTCTTC. This gives the protein CASSPSGTSYNEQFF.